The clone carrying this T cell receptor beta chain has at least ten counts. RNA transcripts were the template for amplifying TCR beta CDR3 regions. HTBI primers drove first-round RT-PCR of the TCR CDR3. TCRdb itself ran the multiplex PCR reads through MiXCR, one entry per CDR3 protein. The sample contains around 620,000 distinct CDR3 sequences, approximately 15% of which appear only once. This sample was included in a study of T cells in Graves' hyperthyroidism and ophthalmopathy. Among ophthalmopathy patients, the Clinical Activity Score reached at least 3, the NOSPECS grade reached at least 4, and duration remained under 3 months. The material sequenced was blood. The sequence was collected from a woman under 30 with Graves' ophthalmopathy.

The CDR3 DNA follows: TGTGCCAGCAGTGGGGACATTGAGCAGTTCTTC. Amino acids: CASSGDIEQFF. The J gene is TRBJ2-1, the V gene TRBV2; perhaps TRBD1 as D (6 bases). The CDR3 sequence is 11 residues long. Looked up from germline, CDR1 is SNHLY and CDR2 is FYNNEI. V dropped 4 bases and J dropped 9 bases, with 7 bases sitting between them.